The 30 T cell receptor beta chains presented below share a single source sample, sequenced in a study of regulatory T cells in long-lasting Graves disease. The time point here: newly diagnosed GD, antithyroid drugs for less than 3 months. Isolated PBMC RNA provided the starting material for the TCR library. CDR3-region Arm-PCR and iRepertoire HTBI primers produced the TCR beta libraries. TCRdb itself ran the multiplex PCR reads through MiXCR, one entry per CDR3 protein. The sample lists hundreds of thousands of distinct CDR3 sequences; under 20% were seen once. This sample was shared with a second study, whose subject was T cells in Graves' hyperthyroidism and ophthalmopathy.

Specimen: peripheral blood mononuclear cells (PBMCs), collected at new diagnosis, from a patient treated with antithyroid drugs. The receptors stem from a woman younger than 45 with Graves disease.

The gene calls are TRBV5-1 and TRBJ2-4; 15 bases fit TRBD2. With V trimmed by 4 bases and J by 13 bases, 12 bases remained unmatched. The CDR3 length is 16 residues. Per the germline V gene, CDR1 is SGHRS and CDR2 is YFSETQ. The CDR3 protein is CASSPGLAGGIDEQYF. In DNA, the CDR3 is TGCGCCAGCAGCCCCGGACTAGCGGGAGGGATAGATGAGCAGTACTTC.

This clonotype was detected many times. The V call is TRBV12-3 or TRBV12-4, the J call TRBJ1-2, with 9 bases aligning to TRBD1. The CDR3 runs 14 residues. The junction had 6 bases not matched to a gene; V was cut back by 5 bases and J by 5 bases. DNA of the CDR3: TGTGCCAGCAGTCCCAGGACAGGGGTTTATGGCTACACCTTC. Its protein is CASSPRTGVYGYTF.

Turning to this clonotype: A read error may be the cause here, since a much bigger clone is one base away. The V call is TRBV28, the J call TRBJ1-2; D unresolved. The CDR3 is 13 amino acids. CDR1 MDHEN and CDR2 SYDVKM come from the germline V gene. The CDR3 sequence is CAGSLDMAYGYTF. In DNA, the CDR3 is TGTGCCGGCAGTCTTGACATGGCATATGGCTACACCTTC.

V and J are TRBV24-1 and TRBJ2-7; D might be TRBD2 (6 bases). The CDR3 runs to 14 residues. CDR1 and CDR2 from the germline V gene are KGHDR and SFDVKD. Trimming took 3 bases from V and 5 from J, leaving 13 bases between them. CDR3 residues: CATSDPSWGDEQYF. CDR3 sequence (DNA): TGTGCCACCAGTGATCCCTCTTGGGGGGACGAGCAGTACTTC.

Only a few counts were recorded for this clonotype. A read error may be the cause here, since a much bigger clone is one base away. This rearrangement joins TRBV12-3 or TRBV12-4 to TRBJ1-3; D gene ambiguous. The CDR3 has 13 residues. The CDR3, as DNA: TGTGCCAGCGGGTCCTTCTCTGGAAACGCCATATATTTT. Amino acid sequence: CASGSFSGNAIYF.

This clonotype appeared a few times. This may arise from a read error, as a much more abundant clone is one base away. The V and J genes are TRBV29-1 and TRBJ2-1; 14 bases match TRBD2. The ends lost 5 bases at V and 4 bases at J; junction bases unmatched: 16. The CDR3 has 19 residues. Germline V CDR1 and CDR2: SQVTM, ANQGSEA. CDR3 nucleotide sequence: TGCAGCGTTCCACTTTCAGGGGGACTAGCGGGAGTGATGTACAATGAGCAGTTCTTC. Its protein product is CSVPLSGGLAGVMYNEQFF.

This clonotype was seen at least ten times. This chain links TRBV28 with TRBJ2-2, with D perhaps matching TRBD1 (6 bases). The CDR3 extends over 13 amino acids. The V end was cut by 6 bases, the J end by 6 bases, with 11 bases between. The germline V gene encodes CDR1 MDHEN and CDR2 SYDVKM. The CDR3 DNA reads TGTGCCAGCAGAATACAGGGCGCCGGGGAGCTGTTTTTT. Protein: CASRIQGAGELFF.

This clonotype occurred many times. CDR3 bases: TGTGCCATCCAGAAGGACAGGAAGAACACTGAAGCTTTCTTT. Protein sequence: CAIQKDRKNTEAFF. The chain employs TRBV6-1 and TRBJ1-1; 7 bases fit TRBD1. This CDR3 spans 14 amino acids. Losses at the gene ends were 10 bases for V and 1 base for J; bases not matched to a gene: 9. The V gene's germline CDR1 is MNHNS and CDR2 SASEGT.

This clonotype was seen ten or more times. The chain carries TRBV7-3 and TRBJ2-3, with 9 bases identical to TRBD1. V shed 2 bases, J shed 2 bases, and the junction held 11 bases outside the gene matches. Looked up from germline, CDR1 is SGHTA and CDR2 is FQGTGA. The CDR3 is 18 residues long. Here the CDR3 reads CASSLVAYGTGLTDTQYF. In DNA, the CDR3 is TGTGCCAGCAGCTTAGTAGCGTATGGGACAGGGCTCACAGATACGCAGTATTTT.

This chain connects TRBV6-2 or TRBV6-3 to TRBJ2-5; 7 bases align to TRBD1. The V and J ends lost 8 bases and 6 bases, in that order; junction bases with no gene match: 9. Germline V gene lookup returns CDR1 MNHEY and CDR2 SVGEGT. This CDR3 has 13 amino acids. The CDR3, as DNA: TGTGCCAGCGGTGAGGGGGCTAGGAAGACCCAGTACTTC. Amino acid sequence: CASGEGARKTQYF.

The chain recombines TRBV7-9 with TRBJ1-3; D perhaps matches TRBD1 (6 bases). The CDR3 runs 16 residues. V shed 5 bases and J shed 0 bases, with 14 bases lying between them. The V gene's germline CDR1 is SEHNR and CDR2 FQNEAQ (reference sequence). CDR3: CASSRITGNSGNTIYF. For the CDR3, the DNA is TGTGCCAGCAGCCGAATTACAGGGAACTCTGGAAACACCATATATTTT.

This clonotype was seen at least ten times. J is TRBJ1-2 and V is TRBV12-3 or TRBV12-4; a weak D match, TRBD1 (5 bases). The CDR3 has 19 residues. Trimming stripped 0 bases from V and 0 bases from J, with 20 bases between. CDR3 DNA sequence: TGTGCCAGCAGTTTAGCTATGTTTGGGGGTGCAAAAGCTAACTATGGCTACACCTTC. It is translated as CASSLAMFGGAKANYGYTF.

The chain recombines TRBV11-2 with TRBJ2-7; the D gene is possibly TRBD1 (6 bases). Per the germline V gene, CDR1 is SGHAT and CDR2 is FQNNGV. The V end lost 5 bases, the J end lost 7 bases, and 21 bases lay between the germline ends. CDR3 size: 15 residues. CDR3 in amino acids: CASSVGTPGPREQYF. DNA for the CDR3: TGTGCCAGCAGCGTGGGGACACCGGGGCCGAGGGAGCAGTACTTC.

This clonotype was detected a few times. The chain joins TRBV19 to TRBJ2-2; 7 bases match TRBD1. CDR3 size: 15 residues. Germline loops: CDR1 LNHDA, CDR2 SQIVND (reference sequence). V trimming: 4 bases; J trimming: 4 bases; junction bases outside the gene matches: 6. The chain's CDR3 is CASSRNSGGTGELFF. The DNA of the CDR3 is TGTGCCAGTAGTAGAAACTCAGGGGGCACCGGGGAGCTGTTTTTT.

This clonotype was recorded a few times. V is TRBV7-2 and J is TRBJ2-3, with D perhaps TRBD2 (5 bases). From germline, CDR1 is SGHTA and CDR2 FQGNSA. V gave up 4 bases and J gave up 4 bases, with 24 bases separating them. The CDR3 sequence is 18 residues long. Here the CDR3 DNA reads TGTGCCAGCAGCTCCCTCAGAAAAAGAGCGGTTAGCGCAGATACGCAGTATTTT. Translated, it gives CASSSLRKRAVSADTQYF. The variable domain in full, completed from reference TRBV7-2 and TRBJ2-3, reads GAGVSQSPSNKVTEKGKDVELRCDPISGHTALYWYRQSLGQGLEFLIYFQGNSAPDKSGLPSDRFSAERTGGSVSTLTIQRTQQEDSAVYLCASSSLRKRAVSADTQYFGPGTRLTVL.

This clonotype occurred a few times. The CDR3 loop reads CASSVANGITNEKLFF. The CDR3, as DNA: TGTGCCAGCAGCGTAGCTAACGGGATAACTAATGAAAAACTGTTTTTT. The chain uses TRBV9 and TRBJ1-4; D gene uncertain. Per the germline V gene, CDR1 is SGDLS and CDR2 is YYNGEE. This CDR3 is 16 amino acids long. V was clipped by 0 bases and J by 1 base, with 10 bases between them.

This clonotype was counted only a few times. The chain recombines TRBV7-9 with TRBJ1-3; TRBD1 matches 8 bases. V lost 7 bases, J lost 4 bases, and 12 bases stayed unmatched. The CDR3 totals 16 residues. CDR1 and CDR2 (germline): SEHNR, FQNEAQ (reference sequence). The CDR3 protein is CASTTPGTGYGNTIYF. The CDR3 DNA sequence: TGTGCCAGCACCACCCCCGGGACAGGCTACGGAAACACCATATATTTT.

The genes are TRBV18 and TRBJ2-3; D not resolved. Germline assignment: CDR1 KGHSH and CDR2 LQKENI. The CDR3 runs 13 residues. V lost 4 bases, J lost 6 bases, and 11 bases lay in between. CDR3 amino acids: CASSLNRWDTQYF. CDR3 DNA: TGTGCCAGCTCACTCAATCGTTGGGATACGCAGTATTTT.

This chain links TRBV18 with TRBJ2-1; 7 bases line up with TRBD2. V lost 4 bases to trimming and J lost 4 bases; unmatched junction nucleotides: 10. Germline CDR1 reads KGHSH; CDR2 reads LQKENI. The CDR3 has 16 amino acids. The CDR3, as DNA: TGTGCCAGCTCACAACCGGGCGGGAGTAGGTACAATGAGCAGTTCTTC. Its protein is CASSQPGGSRYNEQFF.

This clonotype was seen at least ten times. The CDR3 loop reads CASSPPSGTSHSEQYF. The CDR3 DNA sequence: TGTGCCAGCAGCCCGCCATCCGGGACAAGTCACAGCGAGCAGTACTTC. The chain recombines TRBV5-5 with TRBJ2-7; maybe TRBD1 (6 bases). This CDR3 is 16 amino acids long. The germline V gene encodes CDR1 SGHKS and CDR2 YYEKEE (reference sequence). Deletions cut 4 bases from V and 6 bases from J, with 23 bases between.

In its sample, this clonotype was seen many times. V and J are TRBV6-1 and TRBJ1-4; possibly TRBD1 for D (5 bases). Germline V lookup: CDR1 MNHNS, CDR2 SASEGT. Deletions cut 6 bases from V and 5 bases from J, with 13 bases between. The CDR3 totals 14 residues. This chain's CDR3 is CASSPSGVNEKLFF. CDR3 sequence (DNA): TGTGCCAGCAGCCCCTCGGGGGTAAATGAAAAACTGTTTTTT.

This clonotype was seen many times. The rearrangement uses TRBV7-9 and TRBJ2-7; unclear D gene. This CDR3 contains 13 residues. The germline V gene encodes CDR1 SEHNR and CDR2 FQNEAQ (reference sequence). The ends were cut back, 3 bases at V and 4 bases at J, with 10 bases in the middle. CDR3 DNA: TGTGCCAGCAGCTTCAGTGAGCGATACGAGCAGTACTTC. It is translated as CASSFSERYEQYF.

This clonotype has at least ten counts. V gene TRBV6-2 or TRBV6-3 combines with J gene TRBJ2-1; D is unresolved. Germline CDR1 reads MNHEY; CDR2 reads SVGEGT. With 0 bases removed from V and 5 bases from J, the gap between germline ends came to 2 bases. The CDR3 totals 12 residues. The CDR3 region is CASSYSDNEQFF. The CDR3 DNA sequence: TGTGCCAGCAGTTACTCGGACAATGAGCAGTTCTTC.

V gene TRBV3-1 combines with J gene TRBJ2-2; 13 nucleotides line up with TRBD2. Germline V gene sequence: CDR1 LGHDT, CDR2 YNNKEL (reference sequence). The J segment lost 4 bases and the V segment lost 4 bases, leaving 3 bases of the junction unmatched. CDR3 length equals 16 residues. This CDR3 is CASSRGLAGVTGELFF. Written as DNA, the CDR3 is TGTGCCAGCAGCCGAGGACTAGCGGGAGTCACCGGGGAGCTGTTTTTT.

As DNA, the CDR3 is TGTGCCAGCAGTGAAGCGTCGACAGGGGGCCAGCCCCAGCATTTT. Encoded protein: CASSEASTGGQPQHF. V and J are TRBV6-2 or TRBV6-3 and TRBJ1-5; 10 bases line up with TRBD1. Germline loops: CDR1 MNHEY, CDR2 SVGEGT. Trimming cost V 5 bases and J 7 bases; bases outside gene matches: 8. The CDR3 has 15 amino acids.

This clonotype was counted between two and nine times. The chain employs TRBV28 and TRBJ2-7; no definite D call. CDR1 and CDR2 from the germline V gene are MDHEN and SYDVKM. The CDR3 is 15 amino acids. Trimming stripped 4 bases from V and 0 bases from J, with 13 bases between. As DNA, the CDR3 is TGTGCCAGCAGTTCGACCCGGGCCTTCTCCTACGAGCAGTACTTC. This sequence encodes CASSSTRAFSYEQYF.

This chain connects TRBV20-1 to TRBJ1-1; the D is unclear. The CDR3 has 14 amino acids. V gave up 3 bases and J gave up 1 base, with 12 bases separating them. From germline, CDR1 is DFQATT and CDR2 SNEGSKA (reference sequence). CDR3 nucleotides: TGCAGTGCTAGGATGGGCCATGCGAACACTGAAGCTTTCTTT. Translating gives CSARMGHANTEAFF.

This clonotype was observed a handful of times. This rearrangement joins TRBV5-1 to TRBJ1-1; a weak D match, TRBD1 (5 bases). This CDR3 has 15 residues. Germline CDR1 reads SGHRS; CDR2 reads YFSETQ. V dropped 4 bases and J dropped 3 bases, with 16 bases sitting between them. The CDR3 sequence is CASSPGIRVYTEAFF. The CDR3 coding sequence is TGCGCCAGCAGCCCCGGAATCAGGGTTTACACTGAAGCTTTCTTT.

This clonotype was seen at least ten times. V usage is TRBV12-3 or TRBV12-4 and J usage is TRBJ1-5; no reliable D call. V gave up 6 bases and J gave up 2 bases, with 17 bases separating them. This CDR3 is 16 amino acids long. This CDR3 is CASRLLVAGGNQPQHF. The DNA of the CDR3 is TGTGCCAGCAGGCTCCTGGTGGCCGGGGGCAATCAGCCCCAGCATTTT.

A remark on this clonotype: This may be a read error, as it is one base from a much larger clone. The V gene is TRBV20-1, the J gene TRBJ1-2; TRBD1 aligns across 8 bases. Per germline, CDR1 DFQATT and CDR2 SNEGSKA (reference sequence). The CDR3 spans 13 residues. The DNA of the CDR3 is TGCAGTGGAGCGGACAGGGATAACTGTGGCTACACCTTC. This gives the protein CSGADRDNCGYTF.